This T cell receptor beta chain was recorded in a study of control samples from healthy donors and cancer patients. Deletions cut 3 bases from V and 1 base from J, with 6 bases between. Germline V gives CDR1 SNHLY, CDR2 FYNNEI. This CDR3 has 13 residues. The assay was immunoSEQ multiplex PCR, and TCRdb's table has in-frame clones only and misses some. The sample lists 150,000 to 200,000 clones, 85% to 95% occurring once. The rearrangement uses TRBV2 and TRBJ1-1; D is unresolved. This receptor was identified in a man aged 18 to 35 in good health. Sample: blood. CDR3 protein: CASSELGNTEAFF. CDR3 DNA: TGTGCCAGCAGTGAGCTAGGGAACACTGAAGCTTTCTTT.